The 10 T cell receptor beta chains listed next were all sequenced from one sample in a study of T cell responses to AZD1222 COVID-19 vaccine. Sequenced by immunoSEQ multiplex PCR; TCRdb stores in-frame clones only, minus some. The repertoire holds more than 100,000 clones, with roughly 87% as singletons. Source: peripheral blood, taken on day 0 of AZD1222 vaccination. These receptor sequences come from an adult in good health.

The J gene is TRBJ1-2, the V gene TRBV6-4, with D uncertain. This CDR3 has 11 residues. Per germline, CDR1 MRHNA and CDR2 SNTAGT. With 4 bases removed from V and 8 bases from J, the gap between germline ends came to 8 bases. The CDR3 DNA is TGTGCCAGCAGTGCTGGTAGCGGCTACACCTTC. Its protein is CASSAGSGYTF.

V usage is TRBV27 and J usage is TRBJ2-7; the D is unclear. Germline CDR1 is MNHEY and CDR2 is SMNVEV (reference sequence). CDR3 length equals 14 residues. V was cut by 0 bases and J by 7 bases, with 13 bases left in between. The CDR3, as DNA: TGTGCCAGCAGTTTATCGCCGGATCCGAGGGAGCAGTACTTC. Residues: CASSLSPDPREQYF.

This chain links TRBV5-4 with TRBJ2-1; D unresolved. V was cut by 4 bases and J by 9 bases, with 17 bases left in between. The germline gives CDR1 SGHNT, CDR2 YYREEE (reference sequence). The CDR3 covers 14 residues. CDR3 DNA sequence: TGTGCCAGCAGCCTAGACTCAATCGCAGCTGAGCAGTTCTTC. Translating it yields CASSLDSIAAEQFF. The full variable domain, in which reference TRBV5-4 and TRBJ2-1 provide the parts outside the CDR3, is ETGVTQSPTHLIKTRGQQVTLRCSSQSGHNTVSWYQQALGQGPQFIFQYYREEENGRGNFPPRFSGLQFPNYSSELNVNALELDDSALYLCASSLDSIAAEQFFGPGTRLTVL.

In this sample, this clone turned up once. This chain connects TRBV6-6 to TRBJ1-5; D unresolved. V lost 6 bases to trimming and J lost 7 bases, with 16 bases between them. The CDR3 is 14 amino acids. The germline V gene has CDR1 MNHNY and CDR2 SVGAGI (reference sequence). CDR3 coding DNA: TGTGCCAGCAGCGCGAGTTCCTGGACCCAGCCCCAGCATTTT. It yields the protein CASSASSWTQPQHF.

V is TRBV7-9 and J is TRBJ1-1, with D perhaps TRBD1 (5 bases). Germline CDR1 is SEHNR and CDR2 is FQNEAQ (reference sequence). With 7 bases removed from V and 8 bases from J, the gap between germline ends came to 11 bases. The CDR3 consists of 11 residues. CDR3 DNA: TGTGCCAGCACGGGTAACAGGGAAGCTTTCTTT. It specifies CASTGNREAFF.

This sequence joins TRBV30 and TRBJ2-7; D uncertain. The CDR3 has 11 residues. Deletions cut 0 bases from V and 4 bases from J, with 4 bases between. Germline V gene data show CDR1 as GTSNPN and CDR2 as SVGIG (reference sequence). In nucleotides, the CDR3 is TGTGCCTGGAGTGTGAGGTACGAGCAGTACTTC. Translation gives CAWSVRYEQYF.

Here the CDR3 DNA reads TGTGCCAGCGGAAAGGGGAGTTCAGCTTTCTTT. This codes for CASGKGSSAFF. The chain uses TRBV6-5 and TRBJ1-1, with a possible D match to TRBD1 (5 bases). Trimming removed 8 bases from V and 10 bases from J, with 14 bases in between. In germline, CDR1 is MNHEY, CDR2 SVGAGI. This CDR3 spans 11 amino acids.

The chain has TRBV5-1 and TRBJ2-5, with TRBD1 identical over 8 bases. Germline-derived CDR1 and CDR2 are SGHRS and YFSETQ. V dropped 3 bases and J dropped 5; count of bases not matched to a gene: 6. The length of the CDR3 is 14 residues. The CDR3 region is CASSYGQGGETQYF. The CDR3 DNA is TGCGCCAGCAGCTATGGACAGGGTGGGGAGACCCAGTACTTC.

The chain recombines TRBV12-3 or TRBV12-4 with TRBJ2-5; D unresolved. V was clipped by 5 bases and J by 7 bases, with 11 bases between them. This CDR3 is built from 12 residues. DNA for the CDR3: TGTGCCAGCAGTCCCCCTTTAGGGACCCAGTACTTC. Protein sequence: CASSPPLGTQYF.

CDR3 DNA: TGTGCCAGCAGCGCGAAATTACAGTCTTTGAACACCGGGGAGCTGTTTTTT. Translation gives CASSAKLQSLNTGELFF. V is TRBV7-9 and J is TRBJ2-2, with D hard to call. The germline CDR1 and CDR2 sequences are SEHNR and FQNEAQ (reference sequence). Deletions cut 5 bases from V and 1 base from J, with 17 bases between. The CDR3 totals 17 residues.